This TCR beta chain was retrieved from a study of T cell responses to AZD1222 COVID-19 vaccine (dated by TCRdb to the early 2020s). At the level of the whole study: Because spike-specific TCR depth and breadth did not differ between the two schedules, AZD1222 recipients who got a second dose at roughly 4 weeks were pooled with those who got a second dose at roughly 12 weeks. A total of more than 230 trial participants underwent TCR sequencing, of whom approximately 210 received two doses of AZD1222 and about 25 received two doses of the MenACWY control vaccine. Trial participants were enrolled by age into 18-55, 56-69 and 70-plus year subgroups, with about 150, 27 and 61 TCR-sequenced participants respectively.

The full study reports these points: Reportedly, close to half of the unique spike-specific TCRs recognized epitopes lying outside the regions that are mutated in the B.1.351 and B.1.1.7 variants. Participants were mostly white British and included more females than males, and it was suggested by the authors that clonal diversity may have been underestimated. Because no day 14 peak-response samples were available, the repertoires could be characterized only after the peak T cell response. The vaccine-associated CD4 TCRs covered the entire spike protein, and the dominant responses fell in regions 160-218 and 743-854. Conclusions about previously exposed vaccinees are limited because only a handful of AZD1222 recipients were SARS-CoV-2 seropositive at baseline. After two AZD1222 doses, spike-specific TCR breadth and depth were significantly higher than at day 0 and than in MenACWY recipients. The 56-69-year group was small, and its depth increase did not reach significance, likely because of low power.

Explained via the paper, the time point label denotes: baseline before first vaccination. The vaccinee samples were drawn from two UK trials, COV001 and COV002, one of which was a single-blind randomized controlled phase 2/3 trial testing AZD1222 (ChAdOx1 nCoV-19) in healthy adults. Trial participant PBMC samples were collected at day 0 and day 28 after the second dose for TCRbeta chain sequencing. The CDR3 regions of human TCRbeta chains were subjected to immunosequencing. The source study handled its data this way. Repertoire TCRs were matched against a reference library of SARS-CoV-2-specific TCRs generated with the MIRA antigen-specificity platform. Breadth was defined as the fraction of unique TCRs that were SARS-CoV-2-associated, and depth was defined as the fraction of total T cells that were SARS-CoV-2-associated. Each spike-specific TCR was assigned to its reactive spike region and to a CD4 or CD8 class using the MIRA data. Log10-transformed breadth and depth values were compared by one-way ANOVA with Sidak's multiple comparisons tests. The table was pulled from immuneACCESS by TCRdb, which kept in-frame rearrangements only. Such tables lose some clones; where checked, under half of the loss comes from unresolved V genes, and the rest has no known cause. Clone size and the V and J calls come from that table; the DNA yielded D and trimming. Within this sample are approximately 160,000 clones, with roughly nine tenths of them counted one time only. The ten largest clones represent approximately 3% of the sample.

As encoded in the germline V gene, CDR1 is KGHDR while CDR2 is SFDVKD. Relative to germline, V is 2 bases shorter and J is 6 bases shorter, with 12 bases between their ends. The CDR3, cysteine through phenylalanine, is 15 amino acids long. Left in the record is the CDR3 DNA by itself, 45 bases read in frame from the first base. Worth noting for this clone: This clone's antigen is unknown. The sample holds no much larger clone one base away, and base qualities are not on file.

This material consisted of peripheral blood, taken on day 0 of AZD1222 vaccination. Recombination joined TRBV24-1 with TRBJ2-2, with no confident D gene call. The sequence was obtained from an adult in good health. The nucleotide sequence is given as TGTGCCACCAGTGATTCCTCGAGTCTTCCCGGGGAGCTGTTTTTT. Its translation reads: CATSDSSSLPGELFF.